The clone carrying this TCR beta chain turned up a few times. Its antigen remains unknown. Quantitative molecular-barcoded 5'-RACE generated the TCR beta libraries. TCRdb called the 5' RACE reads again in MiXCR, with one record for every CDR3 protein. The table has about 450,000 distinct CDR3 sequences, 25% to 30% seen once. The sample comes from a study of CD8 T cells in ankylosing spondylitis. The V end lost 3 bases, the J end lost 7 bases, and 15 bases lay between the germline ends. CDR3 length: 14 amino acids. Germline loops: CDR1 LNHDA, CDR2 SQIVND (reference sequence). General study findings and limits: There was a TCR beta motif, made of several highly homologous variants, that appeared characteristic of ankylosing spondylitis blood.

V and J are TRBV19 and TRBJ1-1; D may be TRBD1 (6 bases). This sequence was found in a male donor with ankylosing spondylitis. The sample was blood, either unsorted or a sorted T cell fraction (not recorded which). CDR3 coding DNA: TGTGCCAGTAGTATGGGGGCAGGCCGGGGTGAAGCTTTCTTT. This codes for CASSMGAGRGEAFF.